The 30 T cell receptor beta chains listed next were all sequenced from one sample in a study of patients and donors after allogeneic stem cell transplantation. One entry per CDR3 protein results from TCRdb running MiXCR on the RT-PCR reads. The sample holds about a million distinct CDR3 sequences; 15% to 20% are singletons and the top ten take roughly 6%. The sequenced sample was blood, either unsorted or a sorted T cell fraction (not recorded which). These receptors were obtained from a human donor who was either an allogeneic HSCT recipient or a stem cell or donor lymphocyte infusion donor (not recorded which). It is not recorded whose cells these are; they may come from a transplant donor.

The J gene is TRBJ2-7, the V gene TRBV15; D may correspond to TRBD1 or TRBD2 (6 bases each). Germline loops: CDR1 LNHNV, CDR2 YYDKDF (reference sequence). This CDR3 comprises 15 residues. Trimming removed 3 bases at V and 0 bases at J, with 12 bases between. This chain's CDR3 is CATSSRGATSYEQYF. The CDR3 DNA reads TGTGCCACCAGCAGTAGGGGGGCGACCTCCTACGAGCAGTACTTC. The variable domain in full, with the rest retrieved from reference TRBV15 and TRBJ2-7, is DAMVIQNPRYQVTQFGKPVTLSCSQTLNHNVMYWYQQKSSQAPKLLFHYYDKDFNNEADTPDNFQSRRPNTSFCFLDIRSPGLGDTAMYLCATSSRGATSYEQYFGPGTRLTVT.

This clonotype was observed a handful of times. This chain joins TRBV20-1 and TRBJ2-4, with 8 bases that match TRBD2. The germline CDR1 and CDR2 sequences are DFQATT and SNEGSKA (reference sequence). This CDR3 is 14 amino acids long. This CDR3 is CSGSQREIWNIQYF. The CDR3 nucleotides are TGCAGCGGGAGTCAGCGGGAGATTTGGAACATTCAGTACTTC.

The chain is built from TRBV9 and TRBJ2-3; 7 nucleotides align to TRBD1. Trimming cost V 0 bases and J 0 bases; bases outside gene matches: 4. The CDR3 length is 16 residues. CDR1 is SGDLS, CDR2 YYNGEE, per germline. CDR3 bases: TGTGCCAGCAGCGTAGCTCCAGGGGGAAGCACAGATACGCAGTATTTT. Translated: CASSVAPGGSTDTQYF.

The chain carries TRBV27 and TRBJ2-7; D is possibly TRBD1 or TRBD2 (6 bases each). The CDR3 runs to 14 residues. Per the germline V gene, CDR1 is MNHEY and CDR2 is SMNVEV (reference sequence). V shed 4 bases and J shed 2 bases, with 12 bases lying between them. The CDR3 DNA sequence: TGTGCCAGCAGTTCGGGGGCGCGAACCTACGAGCAGTACTTC. Residues: CASSSGARTYEQYF.

A few counts support this clonotype. This chain links TRBV12-3 or TRBV12-4 with TRBJ1-5; possible D gene TRBD1, 5 bases. The CDR3 has 16 residues. The V and J ends lost 5 bases and 1 base respectively, with 15 bases between them. The CDR3 sequence: CASSPLAGSSNQPQHF. In DNA, the CDR3 is TGTGCCAGCAGTCCTTTAGCAGGGTCCAGCAATCAGCCCCAGCATTTT.

The chain joins TRBV6-5 to TRBJ2-1; TRBD2 might be the D (6 bases). The CDR3 spans 11 residues. Trimming left V 7 bases short and J 8 bases short, with 9 bases between. Germline V gene data show CDR1 as MNHEY and CDR2 as SVGAGI. In nucleotides, the CDR3 is TGTGCCAGCAATCGGGGGTATGAGCAGTTCTTC. This codes for CASNRGYEQFF.

This clonotype was recorded many times. The gene calls are TRBV6-5 and TRBJ1-3; D uncertain. Germline V gene sequence: CDR1 MNHEY, CDR2 SVGAGI. V lost 0 bases to trimming and J lost 4 bases, with 7 bases between them. The CDR3 has 14 amino acids. The CDR3 DNA follows: TGTGCCAGCAGTTACTCGTTCGAGGGAAACACCATATATTTT. Its protein product is CASSYSFEGNTIYF.

This clonotype was seen more than once but under ten times. V gene TRBV6-5 combines with J gene TRBJ2-1; D could derive from TRBD1 or TRBD2 (5 bases each). V was clipped by 4 bases and J by 15 bases, with 22 bases between them. This CDR3 contains 14 residues. Germline V gene sequence: CDR1 MNHEY, CDR2 SVGAGI. CDR3 coding DNA: TGTGCCAGCAGTTCCGAATCGGGACCCCCCAAGGCGTTCTTC. Encoded protein: CASSSESGPPKAFF.

CDR3 region: CSAVQAGLLTGELFF. In nucleotides, the CDR3 is TGCAGTGCGGTTCAAGCGGGACTCCTTACCGGGGAGCTGTTTTTT. The V gene is TRBV20-1, the J gene TRBJ2-2, with 7 bases matching TRBD2. Germline trimming cut 6 bases from V and 5 bases from J; bases unmatched to any gene: 12. This CDR3 has 15 amino acids. Looked up from germline, CDR1 is DFQATT and CDR2 is SNEGSKA (reference sequence).

There are many counts of this clonotype. The rearrangement joins TRBV24-1 to TRBJ1-5; a possible D gene is TRBD1 (6 bases). V was clipped by 9 bases and J by 4 bases, with 18 bases between them. Per the germline V gene, CDR1 is KGHDR and CDR2 is SFDVKD. The CDR3 is made up of 15 amino acids. The CDR3 protein is CATQTAGTQNQPQHF. The CDR3 DNA follows: TGTGCCACCCAAACTGCCGGGACACAAAATCAGCCCCAGCATTTT.

This clonotype was found a few times. The chain has TRBV2 and TRBJ1-1; D is unclear. The CDR3 totals 15 residues. V lost 7 bases to trimming and J lost 4 bases, with 19 bases between them. The V gene's germline CDR1 is SNHLY and CDR2 FYNNEI. The CDR3 spells CASIPMGGSGTEAFF. The CDR3 bases are TGTGCCAGCATCCCAATGGGCGGTAGTGGCACTGAAGCTTTCTTT.

On this clonotype: A much larger clone lies a single base off, so this may be a read error. V and J are TRBV10-3 and TRBJ2-7; D ambiguous. CDR3 length: 13 amino acids. V lost 3 bases to trimming and J lost 1 base, with 7 bases between them. Germline V gene data show CDR1 as ENHRY and CDR2 as SYGVKD. CDR3 region: CAISEGQSYEQYF. CDR3 nucleotide sequence: TGTGCCATCAGTGAAGGGCAATCCTACGAGCAGTACTTC.

This clonotype occurred a few times. The chain recombines TRBV3-1 with TRBJ1-1; no definite D call. Germline-derived CDR1 and CDR2 are LGHDT and YNNKEL (reference sequence). This CDR3 comprises 13 residues. V was trimmed by 3 bases and J by 4 bases, leaving 9 bases between them. The CDR3 DNA reads TGTGCCAGCAGCCATTTCGGACGCACTGAAGCTTTCTTT. As protein: CASSHFGRTEAFF.

This chain uses TRBV18 with TRBJ1-6; D not certain. V was trimmed by 3 bases and J by 7 bases, leaving 10 bases between them. The CDR3 runs to 14 residues. Germline-derived CDR1 and CDR2 are KGHSH and LQKENI. This CDR3 reads CASSPREGNSPLHF. The CDR3 DNA reads as TGTGCCAGCTCACCGAGAGAGGGAAATTCACCCCTCCACTTT.

This chain uses TRBV16 with TRBJ1-2; D unclear. In germline, CDR1 is KGHSY, CDR2 FQNENV. The CDR3 totals 13 residues. V lost 0 bases, J lost 4 bases, and 6 bases lay in between. The CDR3 region is CASSQSASYGYTF. Written as DNA, the CDR3 is TGTGCCAGCAGCCAATCCGCATCCTATGGCTACACCTTC.

CDR3 residues: CASSGGMGEGTEAFF. Here the CDR3 DNA reads TGCGCCAGCAGCGGTGGGATGGGAGAGGGCACTGAAGCTTTCTTT. The chain joins TRBV5-1 to TRBJ1-1; D not certain. The V gene lost 4 bases and the J gene lost 4 bases, with 17 bases spanning the gap. CDR3 length: 15 residues. The germline gives CDR1 SGHRS, CDR2 YFSETQ.

The rearrangement joins TRBV9 to TRBJ1-1, with a possible D match to TRBD1 (5 bases). CDR3 size: 13 residues. V lost 0 bases to trimming and J lost 5 bases, with 8 bases between them. Germline V gene data show CDR1 as SGDLS and CDR2 as YYNGEE. The CDR3 here is CASSVERGTEAFF. The CDR3 nucleotides read TGTGCCAGCAGCGTAGAAAGGGGAACTGAAGCTTTCTTT.

This clonotype was observed a few times. The chain carries TRBV7-2 and TRBJ2-3; 7 nucleotides match TRBD2. The CDR3 loop spans 17 amino acids. The germline CDR1 and CDR2 sequences are SGHTA and FQGNSA. V gave up 5 bases and J gave up 0 bases; unmatched junction bases: 11. CDR3 sequence (DNA): TGTGCCAGCAGCCTATCTTGGGGGGGAATAAGCACAGATACGCAGTATTTT. Protein sequence: CASSLSWGGISTDTQYF.

This clonotype was counted many times. CDR3 residues: CSAPTQGVRSNQPQHF. Here the CDR3 DNA reads TGCAGTGCCCCGACTCAGGGGGTTCGGAGCAATCAGCCCCAGCATTTT. The chain carries TRBV20-1 and TRBJ1-5; 7 positions agree with TRBD1. The CDR3 is made up of 16 amino acids. The V and J ends lost 6 bases and 1 base, in that order; junction bases with no gene match: 12. Germline V CDR1 and CDR2: DFQATT, SNEGSKA (reference sequence).

This clonotype showed up just a few times. The gene calls are TRBV12-3 or TRBV12-4 and TRBJ1-1, with D uncertain. The CDR3 is made up of 13 amino acids. V was shortened by 6 bases and J by 6 bases, with 14 bases between the two germline ends. The CDR3 here is CASSRIGKSEAFF. The DNA for the CDR3 is TGTGCCAGCAGCAGGATCGGTAAATCTGAAGCTTTCTTT.

This clonotype was counted only a few times. The rearrangement uses TRBV20-1 and TRBJ1-3; TRBD1 is a possible D gene (5 bases). Germline CDR1 reads DFQATT; CDR2 reads SNEGSKA (reference sequence). CDR3 length equals 14 residues. V was pared by 5 bases and J by 0 bases, with 11 bases between. CDR3 nucleotide sequence: TGCAGTGCTGGGACTTCCTCCTCTGGAAACACCATATATTTT. The encoded protein is CSAGTSSSGNTIYF.

This clonotype was seen more than once but under ten times. The genes are TRBV19 and TRBJ1-3, with TRBD1 identical over 8 bases. The V and J ends lost 2 bases and 3 bases, in that order; junction bases with no gene match: 3. The CDR3 extends over 15 amino acids. The germline V gene encodes CDR1 LNHDA and CDR2 SQIVND (reference sequence). This CDR3 reads CASSILQGGGNTIYF. Written as DNA, the CDR3 is TGTGCCAGTAGTATACTACAGGGGGGTGGAAACACCATATATTTT.

This clonotype was observed a handful of times. The rearrangement uses TRBV6-5 and TRBJ2-2; D is ambiguous. V lost 0 bases and J lost 3, with 5 bases in between. The CDR3 is 14 residues long. Germline V gene lookup returns CDR1 MNHEY and CDR2 SVGAGI. The CDR3 region is CASSYSMHTGELFF. CDR3 coding DNA: TGTGCCAGCAGTTACTCGATGCACACCGGGGAGCTGTTTTTT.

Many counts were recorded for this clonotype. This rearrangement joins TRBV12-3 or TRBV12-4 to TRBJ2-7, with a tentative D call TRBD1 (5 bases). The CDR3 spans 14 residues. V was pared by 1 base and J by 2 bases, with 9 bases between. The CDR3 protein is CASSLGGQAYEQYF. The CDR3 bases are TGTGCCAGCAGTTTAGGGGGCCAGGCCTACGAGCAGTACTTC.

The gene calls are TRBV12-3 or TRBV12-4 and TRBJ2-5, with D perhaps given as TRBD1 or TRBD2 (7 bases each). The CDR3 has 15 amino acids. Trimming took off 7 bases at V and 5 bases at J, with 20 bases between the two ends. The CDR3 sequence is CASTPRQGAGETQYF. CDR3 coding DNA: TGTGCCAGCACCCCGAGACAGGGAGCGGGGGAGACCCAGTACTTC.

This clonotype has ten or more counts. This chain links TRBV5-6 with TRBJ2-7; 7 nucleotides agree with TRBD1. V shed 3 bases and J 5 bases; nucleotides not matched to a gene: 11. CDR1 is SGHDT and CDR2 is YYEEEE in the germline V gene. The CDR3 spans 15 residues. The CDR3 DNA sequence: TGTGCCAGCAGCTCCCGGGACAGTGGCTTTCACGAGCAGTACTTC. The encoded protein is CASSSRDSGFHEQYF.

The J gene is TRBJ2-1, the V gene TRBV6-1, with a possible D match to TRBD2 (6 bases). The germline V and J ends were trimmed by 6 bases and 2 bases, with 17 bases remaining between them. The CDR3 is made up of 16 amino acids. From germline, CDR1 is MNHNS and CDR2 SASEGT. In DNA, the CDR3 is TGTGCCAGCAGCTCCCCCCGGGGGACGCCCTACAATGAGCAGTTCTTC. It codes for CASSSPRGTPYNEQFF.

This clonotype was picked up many times. This chain connects TRBV7-2 to TRBJ1-1, with D uncertain. Trimming stripped 4 bases from V and 5 bases from J, with 17 bases between. The germline V gene encodes CDR1 SGHTA and CDR2 FQGNSA. The CDR3 sequence is 15 residues long. CDR3 DNA: TGTGCCAGCAGCTCCCCCAACAAAGAAGGTACTGAAGCTTTCTTT. Protein sequence: CASSSPNKEGTEAFF.

There are a few counts of this clonotype. The chain employs TRBV11-2 and TRBJ2-7; 7 bases match TRBD1. The germline CDR1 and CDR2 sequences are SGHAT and FQNNGV. Unmatched junction bases numbered 12, after V lost 0 bases and J lost 4 bases. The CDR3 length is 17 residues. This CDR3 reads CASSLDRRTGTIYEQYF. As DNA, the CDR3 is TGTGCCAGCAGCTTAGATAGAAGGACAGGTACAATTTACGAGCAGTACTTC.

V and J are TRBV10-3 and TRBJ2-3; D is unclear. The V end was cut by 3 bases, the J end by 4 bases, with 11 bases between. This CDR3 spans 14 amino acids. Germline assignment: CDR1 ENHRY and CDR2 SYGVKD. The CDR3 nucleotides read TGTGCCATCAGTGATTTGGGCACCTCAGATACGCAGTATTTT. It is translated as CAISDLGTSDTQYF.